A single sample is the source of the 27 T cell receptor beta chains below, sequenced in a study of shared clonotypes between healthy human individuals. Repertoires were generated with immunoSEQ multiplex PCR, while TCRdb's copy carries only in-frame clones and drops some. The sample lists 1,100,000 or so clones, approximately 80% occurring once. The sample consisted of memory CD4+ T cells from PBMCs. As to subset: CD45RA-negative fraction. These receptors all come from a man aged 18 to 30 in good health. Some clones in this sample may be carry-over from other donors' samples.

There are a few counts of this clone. The chain's CDR3 is CASTRGQGQTDTQYF. The DNA of the CDR3 is TGTGCCAGCACCCGCGGGCAGGGCCAAACAGATACGCAGTATTTT. The chain has TRBV5-4 and TRBJ2-3; the D call may be TRBD1 or TRBD2 (5 bases each). This CDR3 is 15 amino acids long. Germline-derived CDR1 and CDR2 are SGHNT and YYREEE (reference sequence). Trimming cost V 6 bases and J 3 bases, with 17 bases left between them.

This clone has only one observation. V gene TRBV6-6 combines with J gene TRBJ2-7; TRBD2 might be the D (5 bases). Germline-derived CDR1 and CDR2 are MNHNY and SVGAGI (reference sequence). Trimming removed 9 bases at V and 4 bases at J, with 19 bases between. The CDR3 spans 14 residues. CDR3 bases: TGTGCCAGGGTGTCTCAGCGGCGACTTTACGAGCAGTACTTC. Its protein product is CARVSQRRLYEQYF.

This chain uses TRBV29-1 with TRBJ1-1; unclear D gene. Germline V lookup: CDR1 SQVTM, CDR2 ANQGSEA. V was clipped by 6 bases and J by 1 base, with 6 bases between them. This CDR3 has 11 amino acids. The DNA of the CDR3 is TGCAGCGTGGACCAGAACACTGAAGCTTTCTTT. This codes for CSVDQNTEAFF.

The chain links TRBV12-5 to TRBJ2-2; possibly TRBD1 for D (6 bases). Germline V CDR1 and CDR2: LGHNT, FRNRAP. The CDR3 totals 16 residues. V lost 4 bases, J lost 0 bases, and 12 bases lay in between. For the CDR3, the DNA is TGTGCTAGTGGTTGGACTGGACAGACGAACACCGGGGAGCTGTTTTTT. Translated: CASGWTGQTNTGELFF.

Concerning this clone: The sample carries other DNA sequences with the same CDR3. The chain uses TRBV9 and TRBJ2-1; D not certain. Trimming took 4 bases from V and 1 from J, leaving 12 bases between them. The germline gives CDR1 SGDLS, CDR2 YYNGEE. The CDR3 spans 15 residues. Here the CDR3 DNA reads TGTGCCAGCAGCCCCCTGGGTGGGTCCTACAATGAGCAGTTCTTC. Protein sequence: CASSPLGGSYNEQFF.

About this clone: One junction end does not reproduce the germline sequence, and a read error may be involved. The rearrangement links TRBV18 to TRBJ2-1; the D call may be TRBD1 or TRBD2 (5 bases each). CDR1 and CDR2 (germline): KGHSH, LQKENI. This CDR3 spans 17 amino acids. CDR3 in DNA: TGTGCCAGCTCTCCACGATCGGGGCTAGCATCTTACAATGAGCAGTTCTTC. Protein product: CASSPRSGLASYNEQFF.

The CDR3 reads CASSLWEGTGDTQYF. CDR3 nucleotides: TGTGCCAGCAGCTTGTGGGAGGGGACAGGAGATACGCAGTATTTT. The chain uses TRBV5-4 and TRBJ2-3; tentative D call: TRBD1 (8 bases). This CDR3 contains 15 residues. Germline V gene data show CDR1 as SGHNT and CDR2 as YYREEE (reference sequence). Trimming stripped 1 base from V and 5 bases from J, with 14 bases between. The variable domain in full, with the rest retrieved from reference TRBV5-4 and TRBJ2-3, is ETGVTQSPTHLIKTRGQQVTLRCSSQSGHNTVSWYQQALGQGPQFIFQYYREEENGRGNFPPRFSGLQFPNYSSELNVNALELDDSALYLCASSLWEGTGDTQYFGPGTRLTVL.

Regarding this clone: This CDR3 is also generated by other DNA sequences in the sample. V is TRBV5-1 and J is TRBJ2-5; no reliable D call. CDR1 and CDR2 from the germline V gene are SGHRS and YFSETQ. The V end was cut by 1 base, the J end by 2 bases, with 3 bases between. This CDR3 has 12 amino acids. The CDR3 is CASSLNQETQYF. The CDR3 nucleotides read TGCGCCAGCAGCTTGAATCAAGAGACCCAGTACTTC.

CDR3 amino acids: CASSKRTSGYNEQFF. CDR3 DNA: TGTGCCAGCTCCAAAAGGACTAGCGGCTACAATGAGCAGTTCTTC. The chain recombines TRBV11-2 with TRBJ2-1; 10 bases are a match to TRBD2. From germline, CDR1 is SGHAT and CDR2 FQNNGV. The CDR3 extends over 15 amino acids. The V gene end was trimmed by 8 bases and the J gene end by 3 bases; junction bases not matched to a gene: 7.

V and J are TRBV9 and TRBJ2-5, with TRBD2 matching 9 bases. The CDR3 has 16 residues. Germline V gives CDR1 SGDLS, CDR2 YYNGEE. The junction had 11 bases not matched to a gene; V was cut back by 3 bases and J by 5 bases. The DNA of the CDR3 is TGTGCCAGCAGCGGGGGGGTAGCGGGAGCTAGGGAGACCCAGTACTTC. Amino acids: CASSGGVAGARETQYF. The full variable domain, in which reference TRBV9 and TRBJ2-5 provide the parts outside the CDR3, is DSGVTQTPKHLITATGQRVTLRCSPRSGDLSVYWYQQSLDQGLQFLIQYYNGEERAKGNILERFSAQQFPDLHSELNLSSLELGDSALYFCASSGGVAGARETQYFGPGTRLLVL.

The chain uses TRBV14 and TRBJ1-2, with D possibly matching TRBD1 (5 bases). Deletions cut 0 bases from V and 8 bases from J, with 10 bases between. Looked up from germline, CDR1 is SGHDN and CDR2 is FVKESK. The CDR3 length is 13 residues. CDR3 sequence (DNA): TGTGCCAGCAGCCAAGACAGGGTATACGGCTACACCTTC. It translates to CASSQDRVYGYTF.

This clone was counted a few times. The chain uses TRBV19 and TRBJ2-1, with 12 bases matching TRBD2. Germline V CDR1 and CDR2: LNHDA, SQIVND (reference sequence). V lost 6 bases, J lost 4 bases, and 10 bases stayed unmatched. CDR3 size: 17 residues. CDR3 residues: CASRSSGRATSYNEQFF. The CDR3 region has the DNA TGTGCCAGTAGGTCTAGCGGGAGGGCCACATCATACAATGAGCAGTTCTTC. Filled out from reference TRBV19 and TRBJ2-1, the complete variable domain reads DGGITQSPKYLFRKEGQNVTLSCEQNLNHDAMYWYRQDPGQGLRLIYYSQIVNDFQKGDIAEGYSVSREKKESFPLTVTSAQKNPTAFYLCASRSSGRATSYNEQFFGPGTRLTVL.

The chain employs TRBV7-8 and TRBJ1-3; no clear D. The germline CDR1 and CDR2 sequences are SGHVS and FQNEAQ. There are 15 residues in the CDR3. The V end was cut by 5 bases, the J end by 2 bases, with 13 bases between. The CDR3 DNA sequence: TGTGCCAGCAGCCCGAGATACGAAGCTGGAAACACCATATATTTT. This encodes CASSPRYEAGNTIYF.

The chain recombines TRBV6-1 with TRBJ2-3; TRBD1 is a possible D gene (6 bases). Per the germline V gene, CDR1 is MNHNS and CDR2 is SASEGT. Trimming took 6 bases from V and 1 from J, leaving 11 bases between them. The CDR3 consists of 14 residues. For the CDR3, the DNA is TGTGCCAGCAGAGAAAGGACAGGCACAGATACGCAGTATTTT. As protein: CASRERTGTDTQYF.

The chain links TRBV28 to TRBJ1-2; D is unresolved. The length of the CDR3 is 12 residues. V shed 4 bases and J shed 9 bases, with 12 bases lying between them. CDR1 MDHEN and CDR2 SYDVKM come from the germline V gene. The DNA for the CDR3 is TGTGCCAGCAGTTCCCTTGGGCGGAGCTACACCTTC. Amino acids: CASSSLGRSYTF.

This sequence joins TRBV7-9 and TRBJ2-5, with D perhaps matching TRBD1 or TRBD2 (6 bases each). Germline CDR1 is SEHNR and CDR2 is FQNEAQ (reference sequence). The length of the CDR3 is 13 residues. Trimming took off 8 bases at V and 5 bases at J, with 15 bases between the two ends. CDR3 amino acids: CASLRGQGETQYF. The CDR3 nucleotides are TGTGCCAGCCTTCGGGGGCAGGGGGAGACCCAGTACTTC.

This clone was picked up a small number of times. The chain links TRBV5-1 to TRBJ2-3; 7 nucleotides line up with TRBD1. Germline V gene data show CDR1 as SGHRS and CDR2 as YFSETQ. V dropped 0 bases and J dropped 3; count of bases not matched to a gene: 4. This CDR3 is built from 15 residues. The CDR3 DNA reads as TGCGCCAGCAGCTTGGCCGACAGGGTAACAGATACGCAGTATTTT. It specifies CASSLADRVTDTQYF. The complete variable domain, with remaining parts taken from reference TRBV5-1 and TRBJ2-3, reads KAGVTQTPRYLIKTRGQQVTLSCSPISGHRSVSWYQQTPGQGLQFLFEYFSETQRNKGNFPGRFSGRQFSNSRSEMNVSTLELGDSALYLCASSLADRVTDTQYFGPGTRLTVL.

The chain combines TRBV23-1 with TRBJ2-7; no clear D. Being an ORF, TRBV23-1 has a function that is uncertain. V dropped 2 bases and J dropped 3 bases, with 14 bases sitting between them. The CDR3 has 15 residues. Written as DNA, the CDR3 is TGCGCCAGCAGTCAACAGGCAGGCGGCAACTACGAGCAGTACTTC. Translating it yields CASSQQAGGNYEQYF.

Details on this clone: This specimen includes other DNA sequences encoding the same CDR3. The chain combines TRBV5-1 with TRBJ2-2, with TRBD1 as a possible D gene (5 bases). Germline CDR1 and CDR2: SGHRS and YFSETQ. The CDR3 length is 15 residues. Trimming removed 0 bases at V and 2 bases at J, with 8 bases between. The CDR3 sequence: CASSLGRGNTGELFF. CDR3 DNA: TGCGCCAGCAGCTTGGGTAGGGGAAACACCGGGGAGCTGTTTTTT.

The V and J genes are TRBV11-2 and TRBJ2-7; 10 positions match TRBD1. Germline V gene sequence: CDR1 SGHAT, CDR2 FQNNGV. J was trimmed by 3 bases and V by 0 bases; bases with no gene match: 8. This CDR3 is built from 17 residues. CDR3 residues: CASSLEGGTGDLYEQYF. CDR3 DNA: TGTGCCAGCAGCTTAGAAGGAGGGACAGGGGACCTCTACGAGCAGTACTTC.

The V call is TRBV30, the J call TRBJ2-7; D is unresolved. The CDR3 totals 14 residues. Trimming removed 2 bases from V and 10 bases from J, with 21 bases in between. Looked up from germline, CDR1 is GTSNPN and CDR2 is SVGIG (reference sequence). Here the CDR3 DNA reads TGTGCCTGGAGTCTCCTTACTCTCCCTACGAGCCAGTACTTC. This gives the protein CAWSLLTLPTSQYF.

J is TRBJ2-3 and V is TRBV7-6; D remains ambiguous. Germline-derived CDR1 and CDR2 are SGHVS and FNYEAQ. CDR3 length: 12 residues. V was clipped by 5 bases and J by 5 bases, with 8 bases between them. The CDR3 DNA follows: TGTGCCAGCAGCCTACCATTAGATACGCAGTATTTT. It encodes CASSLPLDTQYF.

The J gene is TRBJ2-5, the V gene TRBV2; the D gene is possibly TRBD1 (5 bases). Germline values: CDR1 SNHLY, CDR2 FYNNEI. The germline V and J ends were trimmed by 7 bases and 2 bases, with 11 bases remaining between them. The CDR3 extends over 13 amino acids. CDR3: CASTAGRQETQYF. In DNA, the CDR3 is TGTGCCAGCACGGCAGGGCGACAAGAGACCCAGTACTTC.

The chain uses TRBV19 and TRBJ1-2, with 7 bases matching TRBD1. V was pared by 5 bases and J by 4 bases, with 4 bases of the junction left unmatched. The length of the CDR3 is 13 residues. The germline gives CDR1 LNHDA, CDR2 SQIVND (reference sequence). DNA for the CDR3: TGTGCCAGTAGTCGACAGGGCACCTATGGCTACACCTTC. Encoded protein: CASSRQGTYGYTF.

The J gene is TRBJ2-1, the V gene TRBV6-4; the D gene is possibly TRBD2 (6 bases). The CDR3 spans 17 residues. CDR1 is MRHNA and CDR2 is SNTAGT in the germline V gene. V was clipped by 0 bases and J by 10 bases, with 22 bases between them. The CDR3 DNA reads TGTGCCAGCAGTGACTCGAGTAGCGGAACAAGGGGTAGGGAGCAGTTCTTC. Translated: CASSDSSSGTRGREQFF.

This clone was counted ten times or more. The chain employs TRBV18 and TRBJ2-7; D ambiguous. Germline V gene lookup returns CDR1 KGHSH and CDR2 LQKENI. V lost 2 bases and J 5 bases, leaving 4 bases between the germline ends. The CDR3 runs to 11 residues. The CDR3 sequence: CASSPGHEQYF. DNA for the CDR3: TGTGCCAGCTCACCAGGGCACGAGCAGTACTTC. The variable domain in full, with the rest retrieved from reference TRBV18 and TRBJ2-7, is NAGVMQNPRHLVRRRGQEARLRCSPMKGHSHVYWYRQLPEEGLKFMVYLQKENIIDESGMPKERFSAEFPKEGPSILRIQQVVRGDSAAYFCASSPGHEQYFGPGTRLTVT.

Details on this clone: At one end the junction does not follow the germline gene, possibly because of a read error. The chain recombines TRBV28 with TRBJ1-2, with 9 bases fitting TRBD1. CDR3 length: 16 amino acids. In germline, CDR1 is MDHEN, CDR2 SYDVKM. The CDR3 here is CASSPPRDRAYYGYTF. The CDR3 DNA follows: TGTGCCAGCAGTCCCCCCCGGGACAGGGCTTACTACGGCTACACCTTC.